A selection of T cell receptor beta chains follows, all from one sample in a study of shared clonotypes between healthy human individuals. TCRdb keeps only in-frame clones here, not all; method: immunoSEQ multiplex PCR. The sample lists millions of clones, over 85% occurring once. Sequenced material: naive CD4+ T cells sorted from blood. The receptor source for this set is a man younger than 35 in good health. CDR3s include the opening cysteine and the closing phenylalanine or tryptophan. D genes are given only for firm matches. The size entry is marked missing in some rows and otherwise reads once, few, many or a size class.

D	V	J	size	length	DNA	CDR3
NA	TRBV5-1	TRBJ2-3	NA	15	TGCGCCAGCAGCCCGGGGACCACGGCAGGCGATACGCAGTATTTT	CASSPGTTAGDTQYF
NA	TRBV12-5	TRBJ2-1	NA	14	TGTGCTAGTGGTTTGAGGGAGCTCTACAATGAGCAGTTCTTC	CASGLRELYNEQFF
NA	TRBV4-1	TRBJ1-4	few	13	TGCGCCAGCAGCCAAGGACTGCATGAAAAACTGTTTTTT	CASSQGLHEKLFF
NA	TRBV5-5	TRBJ2-4	NA	13	TGTGCCAGCAGCTTAACTCCTGAGGGCATTCAGTACTTC	CASSLTPEGIQYF
NA	TRBV5-6	TRBJ1-1	NA	15	TGTGCCAGCAGCTTGCCAGGAATAATGAACACTGAAGCTTTCTTT	CASSLPGIMNTEAFF
TRBD1	TRBV19	TRBJ2-4	NA	15	TGTGCCACTAAGAGACAGGGGGGAACCAAAAACATTCAGTACTTC	CATKRQGGTKNIQYF
TRBD2	TRBV19	TRBJ2-7	NA	17	TGTGCCAGTAGTATAGCAGGCACTAGCGGGAGGACCTACGAGCAGTACTTC	CASSIAGTSGRTYEQYF
TRBD2	TRBV6-1	TRBJ2-1	NA	15	TGTGCCAGCAGGGGACTAGCGATCGCCTACAATGAGCAGTTCTTC	CASRGLAIAYNEQFF
TRBD1	TRBV7-9	TRBJ2-7	NA	13	TGTGCCAGCAGTCTTACAGGGGGCAACGAGCAGTACTTC	CASSLTGGNEQYF
NA	TRBV6-5	TRBJ1-2	NA	14	TGTGCCAGCAGTTACTCACCGGCGGTATATGGCTACACCTTC	CASSYSPAVYGYTF
TRBD1	TRBV30	TRBJ1-1	once	13	TGTGCCTGGAGCGCTCTCGGACAGGGGGCAGCTTTCTTT	CAWSALGQGAAFF
NA	TRBV19	TRBJ1-2	NA	14	TGTGCCAGTAGTCCCGGAACAGGGCCCTATGGCTACACCTTC	CASSPGTGPYGYTF
TRBD1	TRBV6-1	TRBJ2-3	NA	15	TGTGCCAGCAAAAGGGACAGGGGGCTCACAGATACGCAGTATTTT	CASKRDRGLTDTQYF
TRBD2	TRBV28	TRBJ2-7	NA	15	TGTGCCAGCAGTTCTAGCGGGGGGCCCTCCTACGAGCAGTACTTC	CASSSSGGPSYEQYF
NA	TRBV30	TRBJ1-5	NA	13	TGTGCCTGGAGTAATTCAGGGGATCAGCCCCAGCATTTT	CAWSNSGDQPQHF
TRBD1	TRBV4-1	TRBJ1-4	NA	17	TGCGCCAGCACCCGGGGGACAGGGAGGACAACTAATGAAAAACTGTTTTTT	CASTRGTGRTTNEKLFF
TRBD1	TRBV11-2	TRBJ2-1	NA	14	TGTGCCAGCAGCTTCAACAGGGGAATCGATGAGCAGTTCTTC	CASSFNRGIDEQFF
TRBD1	TRBV11-2	TRBJ1-1	NA	16	TGTGCCAGCAGCTTAAGTTCAGGGGGGATGAACACTGAAGCTTTCTTT	CASSLSSGGMNTEAFF
TRBD1	TRBV19	TRBJ1-6	NA	16	TGTGCCAGCAAATATACCGAGGGGACAGGTAATTCACCCCTCCACTTT	CASKYTEGTGNSPLHF
NA	TRBV19	TRBJ2-7	NA	14	TGTGCCAGTAGTATAGTAGGGGCCTCCTACGAGCAGTACTTC	CASSIVGASYEQYF